Below, 25 T cell receptor beta chains from the same sample are listed, as sequenced in a study of vaccination effects on CD4 cells after COVID-19 (dated by TCRdb to 2022 to 2024). In the ViraFEST assay, PBMC were stimulated with viral peptide pools, and TCR sequencing was then used to find antigen-specific CD4+ T cell clonotypes based on their expansion. After around ten days of culture, CD4+ T cells were isolated with the EasySep CD4+ T cell isolation kit. PCR-confirmed SARS-CoV-2 infection had occurred in convalescent patients between March and December 2020, before the Alpha, Beta and Delta variants emerged in the United States. These TCRs are of unknown antigen specificity. Library prep was done by the immunoSEQ multiplex PCR assay. The table comes from immuneACCESS by way of TCRdb, which keeps in-frame sequences with V and J called. Part of the clones is missing from these tables; in studies checked, under half for an unresolved V gene and the rest for unknown reasons. This sample comprises under 55,000 clones, approximately 72% of them detected only once. Together, the top ten hold roughly 29% of the sample.

This specimen was CD4+ T cells from PBMCs cultured with a peptide pool, taken before COVID-19 vaccination. These receptors all stem from a human donor who had a prior SARS-CoV-2 infection.

CDR3 coding DNA: TGTGCCAGCAGTCCGAACAGGGGATGGGGCAATGAGCAGTTCTTC. Protein product: CASSPNRGWGNEQFF. J is TRBJ2-1 and V is TRBV6-5, with TRBD1 identical over 7 bases. V dropped 5 bases and J dropped 6; count of bases not matched to a gene: 10. This CDR3 is built from 15 residues. Germline CDR1 is MNHEY and CDR2 is SVGAGI.

V is TRBV9 and J is TRBJ2-3; 12 positions agree with TRBD2. Germline assignment: CDR1 SGDLS and CDR2 YYNGEE. The ends lost 4 bases at V and 2 bases at J; junction bases unmatched: 5. The CDR3 is 16 amino acids. The CDR3 nucleotides read TGTGCCAGCAGCTTCCTAGCGGGGGGGAACACAGATACGCAGTATTTT. Translating it yields CASSFLAGGNTDTQYF.

This clone showed up just a few times. The chain has TRBV4-1 and TRBJ1-1; D perhaps matches TRBD1 (5 bases). Germline V lookup: CDR1 MGHRA, CDR2 YSYEKL. V lost 2 bases and J lost 1, with 11 bases in between. The CDR3 runs to 15 residues. CDR3 nucleotide sequence: TGCGCCAGCAGCCAATGGGGACTGCCGAACACTGAAGCTTTCTTT. The encoded protein is CASSQWGLPNTEAFF.

This rearrangement joins TRBV5-8 to TRBJ2-1; 9 bases are a match to TRBD2. Germline V gene sequence: CDR1 SGHTS, CDR2 YDEGEE. This CDR3 is 15 amino acids long. Trimming took 4 bases from V and 7 from J; bases not matched to a gene: 9. The CDR3 DNA reads as TGTGCCAGCAGCCGGATGGCGGGAGGGACTAATGAGCAGTTCTTC. Its protein is CASSRMAGGTNEQFF. The full variable domain, with the rest looked up from reference TRBV5-8 and TRBJ2-1, is EAGVTQSPTHLIKTRGQQATLRCSPISGHTSVYWYQQALGLGLQFLLWYDEGEERNRGNFPPRFSGRQFPNYSSELNVNALELEDSALYLCASSRMAGGTNEQFFGPGTRLTVL.

This clone was seen once. The chain is built from TRBV7-8 and TRBJ1-1, with TRBD1 matching 10 bases. Trimming cost V 1 base and J 6 bases; bases outside gene matches: 8. The CDR3 loop spans 16 amino acids. Per germline, CDR1 SGHVS and CDR2 FQNEAQ. The CDR3 DNA is TGTGCCAGCAGCTTAGTCGGCCGGGGACAGGGGTCTGAAGCTTTCTTT. Protein product: CASSLVGRGQGSEAFF.

This clone was counted only a few times. This rearrangement joins TRBV7-9 to TRBJ2-1; D remains unclear. The V gene's germline CDR1 is SEHNR and CDR2 FQNEAQ (reference sequence). This CDR3 region has 16 residues. The ends were cut back, 1 base at V and 0 bases at J, with 10 bases in the middle. The CDR3 sequence is CASSLVRTSSYNEQFF. The CDR3 coding sequence is TGTGCCAGCAGCTTAGTGCGGACCAGCTCCTACAATGAGCAGTTCTTC.

The chain carries TRBV18 and TRBJ2-2; no clear D gene. Germline V CDR1 and CDR2: KGHSH, LQKENI. The CDR3 extends over 14 amino acids. V was pared by 8 bases and J by 2 bases, with 12 bases between. For the CDR3, the DNA is TGTGCCAGCCGACGGAGCCAAAACACCGGGGAGCTGTTTTTT. It translates to CASRRSQNTGELFF.

The chain is built from TRBV11-3 and TRBJ2-3; 7 nucleotides match TRBD2. CDR1 and CDR2 from the germline V gene are SGHNT and YENEEA. V was clipped by 5 bases and J by 0 bases; unmatched bases: 8. CDR3 length: 16 residues. Written as DNA, the CDR3 is TGTGCCAGCAGCCCCCCCCTAGCGGCTAGCACAGATACGCAGTATTTT. It yields the protein CASSPPLAASTDTQYF.

The DNA of the CDR3 is TGTGCCAGCAGCCACCTGCATGCCGACTACGAGCAGTACTTC. Protein: CASSHLHADYEQYF. V gene TRBV3-1 (or the pseudogene TRBV3-2) combines with J gene TRBJ2-7; D call uncertain. CDR3 length: 14 residues. V shed 3 bases and J shed 3 bases, with 12 bases lying between them. Germline CDR1 and CDR2: LGHDT and YNNKEL (reference sequence).

The chain joins TRBV7-8 to TRBJ2-7; TRBD2 matches at 7 bases. V trimming: 8 bases; J trimming: 2 bases; junction bases outside the gene matches: 9. This CDR3 has 14 amino acids. CDR1 SGHVS and CDR2 FQNEAQ come from the germline V gene. CDR3 sequence reads: CASSRLGLAYEQYF. The CDR3 DNA reads TGTGCCAGCTCGAGGTTAGGACTAGCCTACGAGCAGTACTTC.

The chain combines TRBV5-1 with TRBJ2-3; D may match TRBD1 or TRBD2 (5 bases each). CDR3 length: 15 amino acids. CDR1 and CDR2 from the germline V gene are SGHRS and YFSETQ. V was cut by 2 bases and J by 0 bases, with 10 bases left in between. The CDR3 spells CASSFVRGSTDTQYF. The CDR3 region has the DNA TGCGCCAGCAGCTTTGTGAGGGGAAGCACAGATACGCAGTATTTT.

The chain recombines TRBV7-9 with TRBJ2-3; 9 nucleotides line up with TRBD2. V gave up 5 bases and J gave up 3 bases; unmatched junction bases: 9. CDR3 size: 16 residues. Germline-derived CDR1 and CDR2 are SEHNR and FQNEAQ (reference sequence). CDR3 in amino acids: CASSLAWAGGTDTQYF. The CDR3 nucleotides read TGTGCCAGCAGCCTCGCGTGGGCGGGGGGGACAGATACGCAGTATTTT.

The genes are TRBV28 and TRBJ2-1, with 8 bases that match TRBD2. The CDR3 spans 12 residues. Per germline, CDR1 MDHEN and CDR2 SYDVKM. Losses at the gene ends were 7 bases for V and 12 bases for J; bases not matched to a gene: 8. CDR3 DNA sequence: TGTGCCAGCACCACTAGCGGATACTCGCAGTTCTTC. Amino acid sequence: CASTTSGYSQFF.

CDR3 loop: CASSFSVTGEGDTQYF. In DNA, the CDR3 is TGTGCCAGCAGCTTTAGCGTGACAGGGGAAGGAGATACGCAGTATTTT. J is TRBJ2-3 and V is TRBV9; 8 bases align to TRBD1. V was pared by 4 bases and J by 5 bases, with 12 bases of the junction left unmatched. Germline CDR1 reads SGDLS; CDR2 reads YYNGEE. This CDR3 spans 16 amino acids. The full variable domain, rest sourced from reference TRBV9 and TRBJ2-3, is DSGVTQTPKHLITATGQRVTLRCSPRSGDLSVYWYQQSLDQGLQFLIQYYNGEERAKGNILERFSAQQFPDLHSELNLSSLELGDSALYFCASSFSVTGEGDTQYFGPGTRLTVL.

This chain connects TRBV5-1 to TRBJ1-2, with TRBD1 matching 7 bases. V trimming: 5 bases; J trimming: 2 bases; junction bases outside the gene matches: 12. The CDR3 spans 16 residues. CDR1 and CDR2 (germline): SGHRS, YFSETQ. The CDR3 sequence: CASRPSGDRYNYGYTF. The CDR3 DNA reads TGCGCCAGCAGACCGAGCGGGGACAGATACAACTATGGCTACACCTTC.

The chain joins TRBV6-4 to TRBJ2-2, with 8 bases that match TRBD1. The CDR3 runs 15 residues. The J segment lost 1 base and the V segment lost 2 bases, leaving 0 bases of the junction unmatched. Germline loops: CDR1 MRHNA, CDR2 SNTAGT. CDR3 sequence (DNA): TGTGCCAGCAGTGACGGACAGGGGAACACCGGGGAGCTGTTTTTT. Protein sequence: CASSDGQGNTGELFF.

This chain connects TRBV1 to TRBJ2-3; TRBD2 is taken as the D call from the table, unchecked against the DNA. TRBV1 is described as a pseudogene. This CDR3 comprises 16 residues. CDR3: CTSSQDLTSDTDTQYF. The DNA for the CDR3 is TGCACCAGCAGCCAAGATCTGACTAGCGACACAGATACGCAGTATTTT.

This clone occurred once. This chain uses TRBV4-3 with TRBJ2-1, with 9 bases that match TRBD2. The CDR3 covers 17 residues. V dropped 0 bases and J dropped 4; count of bases not matched to a gene: 7. CDR1 and CDR2 from the germline V gene are LGHNA and YSLEER. The CDR3 DNA sequence: TGCGCCAGCAGCCAAGAGAGGGGTCTAGCGGGGTACAATGAGCAGTTCTTC. Translating gives CASSQERGLAGYNEQFF.

The chain couples TRBV5-3 to TRBJ2-7; no clear D. TRBV5-3 is an ORF; its function is uncertain. CDR3 length: 15 amino acids. V was cut by 0 bases and J by 2 bases, with 12 bases left in between. The CDR3 DNA reads as TGTGCCAGAAGCTTGGGGGATCACAGAACCTACGAGCAGTACTTC. Translation: CARSLGDHRTYEQYF.

CDR3 region: CASSSGTADSYEQYF. The CDR3 bases are TGCGCCAGCAGCTCCGGGACGGCGGACTCCTACGAGCAGTACTTC. This chain links TRBV5-1 with TRBJ2-7; D is perhaps TRBD1 or TRBD2 (5 bases each). Germline CDR1 reads SGHRS; CDR2 reads YFSETQ. V lost 3 bases and J 0 bases, leaving 13 bases between the germline ends. The CDR3 runs 15 residues.

The rearrangement links TRBV7-2 to TRBJ2-7; tentative D call: TRBD2 (5 bases). The CDR3 extends over 16 amino acids. V lost 2 bases, J lost 2 bases, and 16 bases lay in between. The germline CDR1 and CDR2 sequences are SGHTA and FQGNSA. CDR3 coding DNA: TGTGCCAGCAGCTTAAAGGTCTCCCTAGCCCCCTACGAGCAGTACTTC. Translating it yields CASSLKVSLAPYEQYF.

In its sample, this clone was seen a few times. The V and J genes are TRBV19 and TRBJ2-7; no reliable D call. This CDR3 region has 14 residues. Germline V gives CDR1 LNHDA, CDR2 SQIVND (reference sequence). The V gene lost 3 bases and the J gene lost 0 bases, with 9 bases spanning the gap. The DNA of the CDR3 is TGTGCCAGTAGTATTACCGGGTCCTCCTACGAGCAGTACTTC. It codes for CASSITGSSYEQYF.

This chain joins TRBV7-3 and TRBJ2-5; TRBD1 aligns across 12 bases. CDR1 and CDR2 from the germline V gene are SGHTA and FQGTGA. This CDR3 comprises 19 residues. V dropped 1 base and J dropped 7; count of bases not matched to a gene: 16. CDR3 nucleotides: TGTGCCAGCAGCTTAAGGGGTTTGGGACAGGGGGCTGTTGGTGGGACCCAGTACTTC. Protein sequence: CASSLRGLGQGAVGGTQYF.

J is TRBJ1-5 and V is TRBV30; TRBD1 agrees at 8 bases. Trimming removed 2 bases from V and 9 bases from J; junction bases left unmatched: 9. This CDR3 is 14 amino acids long. In germline, CDR1 is GTSNPN, CDR2 SVGIG (reference sequence). CDR3 sequence reads: CAWSSDRGPWPQHF. The DNA of the CDR3 is TGTGCCTGGAGTAGCGACAGGGGCCCTTGGCCCCAGCATTTT.

The chain has TRBV5-4 and TRBJ2-3; unclear D gene. The CDR3 spans 14 residues. Germline-derived CDR1 and CDR2 are SGHNT and YYREEE (reference sequence). Trimming pared 3 bases from V and 0 bases from J, leaving 8 bases between. The CDR3 sequence: CASSSPHSTDTQYF. CDR3 DNA sequence: TGTGCCAGCAGCTCCCCACACAGCACAGATACGCAGTATTTT.